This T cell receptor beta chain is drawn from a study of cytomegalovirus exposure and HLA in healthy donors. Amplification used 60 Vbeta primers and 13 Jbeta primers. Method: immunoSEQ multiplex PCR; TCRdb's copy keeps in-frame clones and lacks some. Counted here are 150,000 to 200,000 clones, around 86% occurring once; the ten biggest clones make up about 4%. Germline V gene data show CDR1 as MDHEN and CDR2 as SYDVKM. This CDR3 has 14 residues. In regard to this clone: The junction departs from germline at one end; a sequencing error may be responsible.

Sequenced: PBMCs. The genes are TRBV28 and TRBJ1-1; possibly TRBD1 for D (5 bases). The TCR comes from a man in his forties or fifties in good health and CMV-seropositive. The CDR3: CASKRGGLNNEAFF. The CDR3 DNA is TGTGCCAGCAAGCGGGGGGGACTGAACAATGAAGCTTTCTTT.